This entry describes one T cell receptor (beta chain). This sample is part of a study of blood T cell repertoires in COVID-19. This CDR3 is built from 15 residues. Germline lookup yields CDR1 SGHNT and CDR2 YYREEE (reference sequence). J was trimmed by 5 bases and V by 0 bases; bases with no gene match: 7. Profiling relied on immunoSEQ multiplex PCR, and the TCRdb table lists in-frame clones only, not all of them. The sample holds a few hundred thousand clones, 86% seen once. The source of this sequence is a woman in her fifties or sixties with acute or convalescent COVID-19. The chain combines TRBV5-4 with TRBJ2-7; the match to TRBD2 covers 8 bases. The sample consisted of peripheral blood. CDR3 in amino acids: CASSLGGRTNNEQYF. The CDR3 DNA sequence: TGTGCCAGCAGCTTGGGCGGGAGGACAAACAACGAGCAGTACTTC. Complete variable domain (other parts from reference TRBV5-4 and TRBJ2-7): ETGVTQSPTHLIKTRGQQVTLRCSSQSGHNTVSWYQQALGQGPQFIFQYYREEENGRGNFPPRFSGLQFPNYSSELNVNALELDDSALYLCASSLGGRTNNEQYFGPGTRLTVT.